These 10 T cell receptor beta chains originate from one sample sequenced in a study of OX40 agonist ivuxolimab in advanced cancers. Libraries were prepared by immunoSEQ multiplex PCR; TCRdb keeps only in-frame clonotypes and omits some of them. The data contain about 64,000 clones, approximately 92% of them seen just once; the ten biggest clones take up roughly 13%. This material consisted of CD4+ or CD8+ T cells sorted from blood, taken in a trial of the OX40 agonist ivuxolimab. These receptors originate from an adult with an advanced solid tumor such as melanoma, head and neck, liver or kidney cancer.

This clone was recorded only once. The gene calls are TRBV15 and TRBJ2-1; 11 bases are a match to TRBD1. With V trimmed by 3 bases and J by 9 bases, 4 bases remained unmatched. From germline, CDR1 is LNHNV and CDR2 YYDKDF (reference sequence). The CDR3 loop spans 14 amino acids. The CDR3 nucleotides read TGTGCCACCAGCAGGGACAGGGGGCTTTTTGAGCAGTTCTTC. Translation gives CATSRDRGLFEQFF.

The rearrangement joins TRBV9 to TRBJ1-1; possibly TRBD1 for D (6 bases). The CDR3 runs 14 residues. V dropped 1 base and J dropped 4 bases, with 11 bases sitting between them. Per the germline V gene, CDR1 is SGDLS and CDR2 is YYNGEE. CDR3 region: CASSVLTGPTEAFF. The DNA of the CDR3 is TGTGCCAGCAGCGTACTGACAGGCCCCACTGAAGCTTTCTTT.

The chain joins TRBV29-1 to TRBJ2-3, with D perhaps TRBD1 or TRBD2 (6 bases each). The CDR3 length is 15 residues. Germline V gene data show CDR1 as SQVTM and CDR2 as ANQGSEA. V shed 0 bases and J shed 2 bases, with 12 bases lying between them. The CDR3 DNA sequence: TGCAGCGTTGAAGATTGGAGGGGGGACACAGATACGCAGTATTTT. Its translation is CSVEDWRGDTDTQYF.

This chain links TRBV4-1 with TRBJ2-7; 7 bases match TRBD1. Per the germline V gene, CDR1 is MGHRA and CDR2 is YSYEKL. V was pared by 1 base and J by 7 bases, with 10 bases of the junction left unmatched. This CDR3 is 15 amino acids long. Written as DNA, the CDR3 is TGCGCCAGCAGCCAAGTACAGCTAGGGGGCCTGGAGCAGTACTTC. Translated: CASSQVQLGGLEQYF.

The chain is built from TRBV19 and TRBJ2-1, with D hard to call. Germline loops: CDR1 LNHDA, CDR2 SQIVND (reference sequence). The V and J ends lost 1 base and 1 base respectively, with 5 bases between them. The CDR3 runs to 14 residues. CDR3 nucleotides: TGTGCCAGTAGTATAGGGAATTCCTACAATGAGCAGTTCTTC. Translating it yields CASSIGNSYNEQFF.

J is TRBJ1-2 and V is TRBV5-4, with 7 bases identical to TRBD1. The CDR3 totals 16 residues. Losses at the gene ends were 4 bases for V and 4 bases for J; bases not matched to a gene: 13. The germline gives CDR1 SGHNT, CDR2 YYREEE (reference sequence). The CDR3 nucleotides read TGTGCCAGCAGCCCGGGCCGTGGCAGGGGGGCCTATGGCTACACCTTC. This gives the protein CASSPGRGRGAYGYTF. The complete variable domain, with remaining parts taken from reference TRBV5-4 and TRBJ1-2, reads ETGVTQSPTHLIKTRGQQVTLRCSSQSGHNTVSWYQQALGQGPQFIFQYYREEENGRGNFPPRFSGLQFPNYSSELNVNALELDDSALYLCASSPGRGRGAYGYTFGSGTRLTVV.

This sequence joins TRBV19 and TRBJ1-1; D is unresolved. The CDR3 has 13 residues. The germline V and J ends were trimmed by 1 base and 6 bases, with 9 bases remaining between them. Germline V CDR1 and CDR2: LNHDA, SQIVND (reference sequence). The CDR3 sequence: CASSIGGVAEAFF. The CDR3 bases are TGTGCCAGTAGTATAGGAGGAGTAGCTGAAGCTTTCTTT.

The V call is TRBV7-9, the J call TRBJ1-1; D perhaps matches TRBD1 (6 bases). Germline V gene lookup returns CDR1 SEHNR and CDR2 FQNEAQ (reference sequence). Trimming stripped 6 bases from V and 1 base from J, with 12 bases between. CDR3 size: 14 residues. CDR3 amino acids: CASSWQGKNTEAFF. The CDR3 DNA reads as TGTGCCAGCAGTTGGCAGGGGAAGAACACTGAAGCTTTCTTT.

The chain recombines TRBV6-4 with TRBJ1-2; 7 nucleotides agree with TRBD1. There are 17 residues in the CDR3. Germline CDR1 and CDR2: MRHNA and SNTAGT. J gave up 1 base and V 5 bases, and 13 bases lay outside the gene matches. CDR3 amino acids: CASSPDSGTVNNYGYTF. The CDR3 DNA is TGTGCCAGCAGTCCAGACTCCGGGACAGTTAATAACTATGGCTACACCTTC.

V gene TRBV29-1 combines with J gene TRBJ1-1; D unclear. This CDR3 comprises 9 residues. With 2 bases removed from V and 12 bases from J, the gap between germline ends came to 7 bases. Germline-derived CDR1 and CDR2 are SQVTM and ANQGSEA. The CDR3 spells CSVEIATFF. CDR3 nucleotides: TGCAGCGTTGAAATTGCGACTTTCTTT.